Sequencing of this T cell receptor beta chain was carried out in a study of CD4+ T cells in melanoma. In the case of this clone: Its antigen is not identified.

Study-level results: In melanoma, neoantigen-specific CD4+ T cells reportedly differed in differentiation state.

Sequencing was performed with immunoSEQ multiplex PCR; in TCRdb, only in-frame clones are kept and a portion is missing. The sample contains about 140,000 clones, about nine tenths of which appear only once. The CDR3 consists of 13 residues. Germline V lookup: CDR1 LNHDA, CDR2 SQIVND (reference sequence). V dropped 8 bases and J dropped 4 bases, with 11 bases sitting between them. This receptor was identified in a human donor with melanoma. This chain links TRBV19 with TRBJ2-2; no definite D call. This CDR3 reads CASGRAGTGELFF. Here the CDR3 DNA reads TGTGCCAGTGGCCGGGCCGGCACCGGGGAGCTGTTTTTT. Full variable domain (outside the CDR3, taken from reference TRBV19 and TRBJ2-2): DGGITQSPKYLFRKEGQNVTLSCEQNLNHDAMYWYRQDPGQGLRLIYYSQIVNDFQKGDIAEGYSVSREKKESFPLTVTSAQKNPTAFYLCASGRAGTGELFFGEGSRLTVL.